This T cell receptor beta chain was documented in a study of T cells in Graves' hyperthyroidism and ophthalmopathy. A word on this clonotype: Its antigen is still unknown. This may arise from a read error, as a much more abundant clone is one base away.

Researchers took RNA transcripts and amplified the TCR beta CDR3 regions from them. HTBI primers were the set used in a first-round RT-PCR of the TCR CDR3. TCRdb reanalysed the multiplex PCR reads using MiXCR and keeps one entry per CDR3 protein. The data contain some 570,000 distinct CDR3 sequences, 17% of them singletons. Exclusion of patients followed from uncontrolled infection, other autoimmune disease, pregnancy or lactation. About 10 ml of fresh peripheral blood supplied the PBMCs. Study-level findings and limits: Ophthalmopathy was distinguished from stable hyperthyroidism by 13 V-J signatures.

Germline CDR1 reads MNHEY; CDR2 reads SMNVEV (reference sequence). Trimming cost V 7 bases and J 5 bases; bases outside gene matches: 13. The length of the CDR3 is 15 residues. This TCR was sampled from a woman aged 18-29 years with Graves' ophthalmopathy. The sample comprised blood. This rearrangement joins TRBV27 to TRBJ1-2; 7 nucleotides agree with TRBD1. The DNA of the CDR3 is TGTGCCAGCACCCTAGCTGGGACAGTGCATTATGGCTACACCTTC. Translated, it gives CASTLAGTVHYGYTF.